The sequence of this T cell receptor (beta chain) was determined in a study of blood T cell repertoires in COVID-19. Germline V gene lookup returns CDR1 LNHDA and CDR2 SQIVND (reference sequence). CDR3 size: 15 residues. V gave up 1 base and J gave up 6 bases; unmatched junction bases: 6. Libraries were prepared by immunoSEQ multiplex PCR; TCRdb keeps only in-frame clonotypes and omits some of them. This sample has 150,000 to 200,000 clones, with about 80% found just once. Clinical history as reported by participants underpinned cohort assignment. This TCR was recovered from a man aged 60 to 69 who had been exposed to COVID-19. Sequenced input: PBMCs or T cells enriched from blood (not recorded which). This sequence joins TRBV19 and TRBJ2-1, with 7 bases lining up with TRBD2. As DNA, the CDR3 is TGTGCCAGTAGTATAGCGGCGGGAGTATCCAATGAGCAGTTCTTC. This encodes CASSIAAGVSNEQFF.